This TCR beta chain was found in a study of blood T cell repertoires in COVID-19. Study overall: Donors in the United States, Italy and Spain gave samples during acute or convalescent COVID-19.

CDR3 size: 17 residues. V lost 5 bases and J lost 1; bases outside the gene matches: 13. Germline-derived CDR1 and CDR2 are SGHAT and FQNNGV. Generated by immunoSEQ multiplex PCR, the TCRdb table keeps only in-frame clones and is missing some. The profile covers 97,000 or so clones, with around nine tenths appearing a single time and 1.7% taken by the ten largest. The sample holds one count of this clone. This clonotype originated in a man between 60 and 70 years old with acute or convalescent COVID-19. The chain links TRBV11-2 to TRBJ1-2; TRBD1 matches 7 bases. Sample: peripheral blood. The CDR3 DNA sequence: TGTGCCAGCAGCCGCGAAGGGGGGCAGGGGGATAACTATGGCTACACCTTC. As protein: CASSREGGQGDNYGYTF.